This T cell receptor beta chain was identified in a study of CD8 T cells in Susac syndrome. Study context: Patients with Susac syndrome were therapy-naive, on corticosteroids, or on intravenous immunoglobulin alone at blood draw.

Overall study findings and caveats: Maximal CD8+ clonal expansion in Susac was observed within TEMRA cells and among active patients.

Trimming took off 1 base at V and 4 bases at J, with 14 bases between the two ends. This CDR3 is built from 15 residues. Germline CDR1 SEHNR, CDR2 FQNEAQ (reference sequence). The sample holds one count of this clonotype. Antigen: not known. After extraction with the RNeasy kit, roughly 0.45 to 1 ug of the RNA was reverse transcribed using random hexamers. Amplification of TCR beta CDR3 across 54 Vbeta and 13 Jbeta was performed with immunoSEQ multiplex PCR. TCRdb re-called the immunoSEQ multiplex PCR reads with MiXCR, one entry per CDR3 protein. Here the sample spans roughly 110,000 distinct CDR3 sequences, roughly 94% being singletons.

J is TRBJ2-7 and V is TRBV7-9; possibly TRBD1 for D (7 bases). This TCR was recovered from a human donor with Susac syndrome. Sequenced input: CD8+ T cells from PBMCs. The CDR3 region is CASSLGVQGGYEQYF. CDR3 DNA: TGTGCCAGCAGCTTAGGGGTCCAGGGGGGATACGAGCAGTACTTC.